The 17 T cell receptor beta chains below come from one sample, sequenced in a study of OX40 agonist ivuxolimab in advanced cancers. Library preparation used the immunoSEQ multiplex PCR assay. TCRdb provides this immuneACCESS table in a form limited to in-frame rearrangements. Some clones are lacking; in checked studies, under half of them reflect an unresolved V gene, and why the rest are absent is not known. In all, the sample holds more than 60,000 clones, and roughly 84% of those were seen once. Of the sample, 0.2% to 0.3% falls within the top ten clones. This material consisted of CD4+ or CD8+ T cells sorted from blood, taken in a trial of the OX40 agonist ivuxolimab. Receptors were obtained from an adult with an advanced solid tumor such as melanoma, head and neck, liver or kidney cancer.

The chain recombines TRBV6-1 with TRBJ2-7; D possibly matches TRBD1 or TRBD2 (6 bases each). Between the trimmed V and J ends, which lost 6 bases and 3 bases, there was a span of 15 bases. The CDR3 length is 14 residues. Per germline, CDR1 MNHNS and CDR2 SASEGT. CDR3 sequence: CASRRDTERYEQYF. The DNA for the CDR3 is TGTGCCAGCAGGCGGGACACCGAGCGCTACGAGCAGTACTTC.

The chain combines TRBV21-1 with TRBJ2-3; the D call in the table, TRBD2, was not verified against the DNA. TRBV21-1 is noted as a pseudogene. The CDR3 is 17 amino acids. CDR3 sequence: CASSKGLGGNATDTQYF. CDR3 DNA: TGTGCCAGCAGCAAGGGGTTAGGCGGGAACGCCACAGATACGCAGTATTTT.

This chain connects TRBV12-5 to TRBJ1-5, with D perhaps matching TRBD1 (6 bases). Germline assignment: CDR1 LGHNT and CDR2 FRNRAP. CDR3 length equals 17 residues. The V end was cut by 0 bases, the J end by 4 bases, with 16 bases between. The CDR3 coding sequence is TGTGCTAGTGGTTTGGTACAGGGCAGACTCGAGAATCAGCCCCAGCATTTT. Encoded protein: CASGLVQGRLENQPQHF.

This chain connects TRBV9 to TRBJ2-7; D gene ambiguous. Germline V gene lookup returns CDR1 SGDLS and CDR2 YYNGEE. The CDR3 is made up of 14 amino acids. V shed 1 base and J shed 2 bases, with 10 bases lying between them. CDR3 residues: CASSVNDRTYEQYF. CDR3 DNA sequence: TGTGCCAGCAGCGTAAACGACCGGACCTACGAGCAGTACTTC.

The rearrangement links TRBV5-1 to TRBJ2-1, with 10 bases fitting TRBD2. Losses at the gene ends were 3 bases for V and 5 bases for J; bases not matched to a gene: 5. Germline V gives CDR1 SGHRS, CDR2 YFSETQ. The CDR3 extends over 15 amino acids. CDR3 sequence reads: CASSSSTSGNNEQFF. The CDR3 DNA sequence: TGCGCCAGCAGCTCCTCCACTAGCGGGAACAATGAGCAGTTCTTC. The full variable domain, rest sourced from reference TRBV5-1 and TRBJ2-1, is KAGVTQTPRYLIKTRGQQVTLSCSPISGHRSVSWYQQTPGQGLQFLFEYFSETQRNKGNFPGRFSGRQFSNSRSEMNVSTLELGDSALYLCASSSSTSGNNEQFFGPGTRLTVL.

The J gene is TRBJ2-5, the V gene TRBV28, with TRBD1 matching 10 bases. Looked up from germline, CDR1 is MDHEN and CDR2 is SYDVKM. The J segment lost 1 base and the V segment lost 2 bases, leaving 4 bases of the junction unmatched. The CDR3 extends over 16 amino acids. The CDR3 nucleotides read TGTGCCAGCAGTTTAACGGGACAGGGGACCCAAGAGACCCAGTACTTC. It codes for CASSLTGQGTQETQYF.

J is TRBJ2-7 and V is TRBV27; D is unresolved. The V and J ends lost 3 bases and 2 bases respectively, with 17 bases between them. In germline, CDR1 is MNHEY, CDR2 SMNVEV (reference sequence). The CDR3 runs to 16 residues. The CDR3 DNA follows: TGTGCCAGCAGTTTGAGGTCGGAAACCTGGGCCTACGAGCAGTACTTC. Protein product: CASSLRSETWAYEQYF.

The V gene is TRBV29-1, the J gene TRBJ1-2, with a weak D call TRBD1 (5 bases). The CDR3 loop spans 13 amino acids. Trimming took 3 bases from V and 5 from J, leaving 13 bases between them. The germline gives CDR1 SQVTM, CDR2 ANQGSEA. In nucleotides, the CDR3 is TGCAGCGTTGATTCAGGGATAAGGTATGGCTACACCTTC. As protein: CSVDSGIRYGYTF.

This chain connects TRBV7-2 to TRBJ2-1, with a possible D match to TRBD1 (6 bases). V was shortened by 4 bases and J by 6 bases, with 13 bases between the two germline ends. Germline loops: CDR1 SGHTA, CDR2 FQGNSA. This CDR3 spans 14 amino acids. CDR3 bases: TGTGCCAGCAGCTCCCCGACAGGCCTCAATGAGCAGTTCTTC. Protein sequence: CASSSPTGLNEQFF. Full variable domain (remainder filled in from reference TRBV7-2 and TRBJ2-1): GAGVSQSPSNKVTEKGKDVELRCDPISGHTALYWYRQSLGQGLEFLIYFQGNSAPDKSGLPSDRFSAERTGGSVSTLTIQRTQQEDSAVYLCASSSPTGLNEQFFGPGTRLTVL.

The V and J genes are TRBV5-1 and TRBJ2-1, with 8 bases lining up with TRBD2. CDR3 length: 14 residues. The V gene end was trimmed by 3 bases and the J gene end by 12 bases; junction bases not matched to a gene: 11. Germline CDR1 and CDR2: SGHRS and YFSETQ. DNA of the CDR3: TGCGCCAGCAGCTCCCCACGTCTAGCGGGCCCGCAGTTCTTC. Its protein product is CASSSPRLAGPQFF.

The chain has TRBV10-3 and TRBJ1-1, with 9 positions matching TRBD1. CDR1 is ENHRY, CDR2 SYGVKD, per germline. V shed 7 bases and J 5 bases; nucleotides not matched to a gene: 5. This CDR3 is 13 amino acids long. The CDR3 DNA sequence: TGTGCCATCAACAGACAGGGGGGGACTGAAGCTTTCTTT. It yields the protein CAINRQGGTEAFF.

V is TRBV7-6 and J is TRBJ2-1; TRBD2 aligns across 13 bases. The CDR3 is made up of 17 amino acids. The V segment lost 5 bases and the J segment 6 bases; nucleotides outside the gene matches: 10. CDR1 SGHVS and CDR2 FNYEAQ come from the germline V gene. This CDR3 reads CASSIGLAGVIGNEQFF. CDR3 sequence (DNA): TGTGCCAGCAGCATAGGACTAGCGGGAGTGATTGGCAATGAGCAGTTCTTC. Based on the CDR3 plus reference TRBV7-6 and TRBJ2-1, the full variable domain is GAGVSQSPRYKVTKRGQDVALRCDPISGHVSLYWYRQALGQGPEFLTYFNYEAQQDKSGLPNDRFSAERPEGSISTLTIQRTEQRDSAMYRCASSIGLAGVIGNEQFFGPGTRLTVL.

The chain couples TRBV5-3 to TRBJ2-7; 11 positions agree with TRBD2. TRBV5-3 carries the ORF label, with uncertain function. V was pared by 0 bases and J by 0 bases, with 5 bases of the junction left unmatched. The CDR3 spans 17 residues. CDR3 residues: CARSLVGLAACSYEQYF. CDR3 nucleotide sequence: TGTGCCAGAAGCTTGGTGGGACTAGCGGCCTGCTCCTACGAGCAGTACTTC.

The chain uses TRBV7-3 and TRBJ2-2; possibly TRBD2 for D (7 bases). The V end was cut by 5 bases, the J end by 6 bases, with 16 bases between. Germline V gene sequence: CDR1 SGHTA, CDR2 FQGTGA. This CDR3 comprises 15 residues. CDR3 sequence reads: CASSPGGGAPGELFF. The CDR3 bases are TGTGCCAGCAGCCCAGGAGGGGGGGCGCCCGGGGAGCTGTTTTTT.

This clone was recorded only once. The chain employs TRBV7-2 and TRBJ1-6; 9 nucleotides align to TRBD1. Germline loops: CDR1 SGHTA, CDR2 FQGNSA. This CDR3 has 16 amino acids. J was trimmed by 8 bases and V by 5 bases; bases with no gene match: 10. CDR3 nucleotides: TGTGCCAGCAGCCCCCGGACAGGGGATTATGATTCACCCCTCCACTTT. This sequence encodes CASSPRTGDYDSPLHF.

The chain employs TRBV10-1 and TRBJ2-7; 8 positions match TRBD2. V gave up 4 bases and J gave up 4 bases; unmatched junction bases: 6. Per germline, CDR1 WNHNN and CDR2 SYGVQD (reference sequence). The CDR3 is made up of 14 amino acids. Written as DNA, the CDR3 is TGCGCCAGCAGTGCTAGGAGCGGGAGTTACGAGCAGTACTTC. Amino acids: CASSARSGSYEQYF.

This chain uses TRBV7-2 with TRBJ2-5; 9 bases match TRBD1. The length of the CDR3 is 15 residues. Germline V gene data show CDR1 as SGHTA and CDR2 as FQGNSA. V trimming: 3 bases; J trimming: 4 bases; junction bases outside the gene matches: 6. The CDR3 spells CASSFRTGEGETQYF. The CDR3 DNA reads as TGTGCCAGCAGCTTTAGGACAGGGGAGGGAGAGACCCAGTACTTC.